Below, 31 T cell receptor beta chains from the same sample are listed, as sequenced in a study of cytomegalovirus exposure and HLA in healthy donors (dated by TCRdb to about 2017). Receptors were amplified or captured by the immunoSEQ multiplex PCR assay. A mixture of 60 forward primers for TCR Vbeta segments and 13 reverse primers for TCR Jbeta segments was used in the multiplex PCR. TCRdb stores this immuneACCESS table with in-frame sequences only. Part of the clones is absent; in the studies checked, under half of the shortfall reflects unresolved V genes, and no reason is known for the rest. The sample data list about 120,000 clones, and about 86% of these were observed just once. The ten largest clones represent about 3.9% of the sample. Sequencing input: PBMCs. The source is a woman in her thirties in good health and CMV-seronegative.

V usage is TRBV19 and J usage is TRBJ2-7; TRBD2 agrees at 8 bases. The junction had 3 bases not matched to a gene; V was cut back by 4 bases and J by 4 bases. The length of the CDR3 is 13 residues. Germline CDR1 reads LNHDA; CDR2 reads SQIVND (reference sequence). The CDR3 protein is CASSSGRIYEQYF. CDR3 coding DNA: TGTGCCAGTAGTAGCGGGAGGATTTACGAGCAGTACTTC.

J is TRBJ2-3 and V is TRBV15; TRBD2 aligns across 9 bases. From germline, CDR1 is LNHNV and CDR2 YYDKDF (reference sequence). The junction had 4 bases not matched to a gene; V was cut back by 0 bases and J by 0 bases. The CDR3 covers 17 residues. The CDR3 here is CATSREATSGSTDTQYF. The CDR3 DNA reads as TGTGCCACCAGCAGAGAGGCTACTAGCGGGAGCACAGATACGCAGTATTTT.

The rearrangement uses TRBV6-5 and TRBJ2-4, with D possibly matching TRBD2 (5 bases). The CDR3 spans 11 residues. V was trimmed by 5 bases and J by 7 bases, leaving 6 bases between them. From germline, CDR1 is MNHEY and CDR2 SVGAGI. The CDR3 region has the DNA TGTGCCAGCAGTGCGGGTAACATTCAGTACTTC. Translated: CASSAGNIQYF.

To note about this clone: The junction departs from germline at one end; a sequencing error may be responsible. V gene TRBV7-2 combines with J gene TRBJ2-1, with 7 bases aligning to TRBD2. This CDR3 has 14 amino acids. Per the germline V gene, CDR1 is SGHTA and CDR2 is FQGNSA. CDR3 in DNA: TGTGCCAGCAGCAAGACTAGCTCCTACAATGAGCGGTTCTTC. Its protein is CASSKTSSYNERFF.

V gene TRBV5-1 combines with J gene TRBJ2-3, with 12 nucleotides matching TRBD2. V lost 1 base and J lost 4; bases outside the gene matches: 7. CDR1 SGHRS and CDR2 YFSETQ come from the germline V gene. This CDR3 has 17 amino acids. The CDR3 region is CASSLSSLAGGPDTQYF. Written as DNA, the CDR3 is TGCGCCAGCAGCTTGTCCTCCCTAGCGGGAGGGCCAGATACGCAGTATTTT.

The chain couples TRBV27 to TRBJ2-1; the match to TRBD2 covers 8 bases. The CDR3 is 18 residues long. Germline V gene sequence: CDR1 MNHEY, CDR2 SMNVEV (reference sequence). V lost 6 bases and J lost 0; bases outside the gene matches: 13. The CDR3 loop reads CASSRRDFSGSSYNEQFF. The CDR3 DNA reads TGTGCCAGCAGCCGCCGAGATTTCAGCGGGAGCTCCTACAATGAGCAGTTCTTC.

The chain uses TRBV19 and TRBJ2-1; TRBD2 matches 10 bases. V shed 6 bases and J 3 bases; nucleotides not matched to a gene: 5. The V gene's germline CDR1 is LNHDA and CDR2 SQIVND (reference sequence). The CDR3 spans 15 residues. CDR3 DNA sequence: TGTGCCAGTAGCCGGACTAGCGGAGACTACAATGAGCAGTTCTTC. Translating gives CASSRTSGDYNEQFF.

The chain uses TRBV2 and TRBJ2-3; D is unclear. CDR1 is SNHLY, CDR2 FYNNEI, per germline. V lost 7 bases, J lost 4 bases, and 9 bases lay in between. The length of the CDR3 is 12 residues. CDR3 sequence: CASNMGPDTQYF. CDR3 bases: TGTGCCAGCAATATGGGCCCAGATACGCAGTATTTT.

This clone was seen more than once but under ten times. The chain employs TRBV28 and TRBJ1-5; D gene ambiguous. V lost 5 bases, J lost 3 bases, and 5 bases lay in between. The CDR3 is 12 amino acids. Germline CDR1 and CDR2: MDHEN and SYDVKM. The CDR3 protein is CASSISNQPQHF. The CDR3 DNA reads TGTGCCAGCAGTATCTCCAATCAGCCCCAGCATTTT.

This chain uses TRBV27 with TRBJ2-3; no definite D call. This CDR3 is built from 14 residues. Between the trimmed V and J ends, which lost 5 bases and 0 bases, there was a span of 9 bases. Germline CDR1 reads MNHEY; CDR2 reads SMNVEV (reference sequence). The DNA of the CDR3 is TGTGCCAGCAGTATAATGTTTAGCACAGATACGCAGTATTTT. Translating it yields CASSIMFSTDTQYF.

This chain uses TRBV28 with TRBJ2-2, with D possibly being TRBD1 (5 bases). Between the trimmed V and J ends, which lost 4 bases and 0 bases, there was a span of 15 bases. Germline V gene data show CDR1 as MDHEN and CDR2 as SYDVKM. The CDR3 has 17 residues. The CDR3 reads CASSSWQGRANTGELFF. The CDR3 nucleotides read TGTGCCAGCAGTTCCTGGCAGGGAAGGGCGAACACCGGGGAGCTGTTTTTT. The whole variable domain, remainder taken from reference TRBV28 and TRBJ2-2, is DVKVTQSSRYLVKRTGEKVFLECVQDMDHENMFWYRQDPGLGLRLIYFSYDVKMKEKGDIPEGYSVSREKKERFSLILESASTNQTSMYLCASSSWQGRANTGELFFGEGSRLTVL.

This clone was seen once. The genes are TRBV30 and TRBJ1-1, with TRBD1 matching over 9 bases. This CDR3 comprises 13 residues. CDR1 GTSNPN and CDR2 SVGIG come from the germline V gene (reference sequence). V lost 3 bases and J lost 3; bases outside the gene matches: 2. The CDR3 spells CAWSDRGYTEAFF. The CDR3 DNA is TGTGCCTGGAGCGACAGGGGGTACACTGAAGCTTTCTTT.

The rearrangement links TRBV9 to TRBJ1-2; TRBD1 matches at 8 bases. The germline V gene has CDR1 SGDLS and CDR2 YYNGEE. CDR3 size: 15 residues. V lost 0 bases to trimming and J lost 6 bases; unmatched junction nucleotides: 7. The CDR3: CASSVGTGSAHGYTF. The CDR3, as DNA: TGTGCCAGCAGCGTAGGGACAGGGAGTGCGCATGGCTACACCTTC.

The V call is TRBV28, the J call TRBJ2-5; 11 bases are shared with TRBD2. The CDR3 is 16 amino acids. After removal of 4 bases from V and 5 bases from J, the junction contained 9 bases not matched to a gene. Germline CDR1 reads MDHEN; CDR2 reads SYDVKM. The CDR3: CASSSRLAGRGETQYF. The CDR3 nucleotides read TGTGCCAGCAGTTCGCGACTAGCGGGACGGGGTGAGACCCAGTACTTC.

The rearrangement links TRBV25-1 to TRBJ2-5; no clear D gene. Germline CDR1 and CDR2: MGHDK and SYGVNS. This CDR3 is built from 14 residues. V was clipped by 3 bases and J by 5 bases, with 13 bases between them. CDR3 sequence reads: CASSDPAALETQYF. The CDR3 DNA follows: TGTGCCAGCAGTGATCCTGCGGCCCTTGAGACCCAGTACTTC.

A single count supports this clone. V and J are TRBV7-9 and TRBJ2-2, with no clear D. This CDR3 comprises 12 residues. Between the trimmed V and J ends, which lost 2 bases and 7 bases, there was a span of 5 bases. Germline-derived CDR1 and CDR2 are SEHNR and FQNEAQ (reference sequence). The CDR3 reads CASSLSLGELFF. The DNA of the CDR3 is TGTGCCAGCAGCTTATCTCTCGGGGAGCTGTTTTTT.

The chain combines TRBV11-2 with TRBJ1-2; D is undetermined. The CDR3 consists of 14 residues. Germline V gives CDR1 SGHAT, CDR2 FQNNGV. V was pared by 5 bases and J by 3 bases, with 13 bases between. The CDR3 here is CASSHPTPDYGYTF. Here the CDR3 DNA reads TGTGCCAGCAGCCATCCAACGCCAGACTATGGCTACACCTTC. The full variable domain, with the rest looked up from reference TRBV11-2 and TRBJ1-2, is EAGVAQSPRYKIIEKRQSVAFWCNPISGHATLYWYQQILGQGPKLLIQFQNNGVVDDSQLPKDRFSAERLKGVDSTLKIQPAKLEDSAVYLCASSHPTPDYGYTFGSGTRLTVV.

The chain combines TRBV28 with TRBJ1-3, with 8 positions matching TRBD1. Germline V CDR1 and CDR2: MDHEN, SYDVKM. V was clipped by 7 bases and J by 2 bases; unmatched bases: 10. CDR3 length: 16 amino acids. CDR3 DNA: TGTGCCAGCACCAAAAATCAGGGGGCGGCTGGAAACACCATATATTTT. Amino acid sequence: CASTKNQGAAGNTIYF.

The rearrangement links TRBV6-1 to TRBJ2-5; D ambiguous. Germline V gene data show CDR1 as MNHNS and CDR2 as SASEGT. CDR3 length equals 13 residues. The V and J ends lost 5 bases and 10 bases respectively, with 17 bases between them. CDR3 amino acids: CASSSEVPHVQYF. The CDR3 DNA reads TGTGCCAGCAGTTCTGAGGTCCCCCACGTCCAGTACTTC.

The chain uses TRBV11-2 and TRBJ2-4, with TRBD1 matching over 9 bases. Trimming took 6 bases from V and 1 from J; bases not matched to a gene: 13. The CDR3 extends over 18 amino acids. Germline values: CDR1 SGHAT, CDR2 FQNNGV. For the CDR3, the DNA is TGTGCCAGCAGACCCGGGACAGGGAGGGGCTGGGCCAAAAACATTCAGTACTTC. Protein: CASRPGTGRGWAKNIQYF.

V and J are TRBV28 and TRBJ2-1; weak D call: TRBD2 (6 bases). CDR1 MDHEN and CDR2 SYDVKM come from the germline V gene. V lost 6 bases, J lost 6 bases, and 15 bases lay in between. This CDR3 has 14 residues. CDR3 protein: CASRGAGRGNEQFF. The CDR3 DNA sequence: TGTGCCAGCAGAGGAGCAGGGCGGGGCAATGAGCAGTTCTTC. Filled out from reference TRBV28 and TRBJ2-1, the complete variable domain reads DVKVTQSSRYLVKRTGEKVFLECVQDMDHENMFWYRQDPGLGLRLIYFSYDVKMKEKGDIPEGYSVSREKKERFSLILESASTNQTSMYLCASRGAGRGNEQFFGPGTRLTVL.

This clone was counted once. Here the CDR3 DNA reads TGTGCCAGCAGTGACTCAGCTAGCGGCTACAATGAGCAGTTCTTC. Its translation is CASSDSASGYNEQFF. The gene calls are TRBV6-4 and TRBJ2-1; 7 bases map to TRBD2. Germline lookup yields CDR1 MRHNA and CDR2 SNTAGT. The CDR3 is made up of 15 amino acids. Trimming took 0 bases from V and 3 from J; bases not matched to a gene: 2.

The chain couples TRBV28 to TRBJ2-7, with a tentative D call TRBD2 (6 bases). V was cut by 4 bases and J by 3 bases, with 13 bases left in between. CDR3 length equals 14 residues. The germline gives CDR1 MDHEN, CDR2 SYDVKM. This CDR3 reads CASSSVGGNYEQYF. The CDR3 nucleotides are TGTGCCAGCAGTTCCGTGGGGGGTAACTACGAGCAGTACTTC.

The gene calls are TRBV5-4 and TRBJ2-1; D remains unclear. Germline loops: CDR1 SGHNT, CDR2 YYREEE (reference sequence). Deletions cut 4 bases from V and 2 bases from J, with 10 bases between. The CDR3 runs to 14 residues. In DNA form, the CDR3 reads TGTGCCAGCAGCGGCGAGAGGACCTACAATGAGCAGTTCTTC. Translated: CASSGERTYNEQFF.

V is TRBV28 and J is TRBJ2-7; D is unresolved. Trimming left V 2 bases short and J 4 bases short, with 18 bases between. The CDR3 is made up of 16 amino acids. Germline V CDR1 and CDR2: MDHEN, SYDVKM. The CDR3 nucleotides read TGTGCCAGCAGTTTAGCTCAGGCCTTTTCATCGTACGAGCAGTACTTC. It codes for CASSLAQAFSSYEQYF. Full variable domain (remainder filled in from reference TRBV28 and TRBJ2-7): DVKVTQSSRYLVKRTGEKVFLECVQDMDHENMFWYRQDPGLGLRLIYFSYDVKMKEKGDIPEGYSVSREKKERFSLILESASTNQTSMYLCASSLAQAFSSYEQYFGPGTRLTVT.

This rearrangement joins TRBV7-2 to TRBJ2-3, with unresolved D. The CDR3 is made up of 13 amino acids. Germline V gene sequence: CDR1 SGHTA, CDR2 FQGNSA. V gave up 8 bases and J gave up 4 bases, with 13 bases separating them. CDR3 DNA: TGTGCCAGCCAACTATCAGTGCCAGATACGCAGTATTTT. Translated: CASQLSVPDTQYF.

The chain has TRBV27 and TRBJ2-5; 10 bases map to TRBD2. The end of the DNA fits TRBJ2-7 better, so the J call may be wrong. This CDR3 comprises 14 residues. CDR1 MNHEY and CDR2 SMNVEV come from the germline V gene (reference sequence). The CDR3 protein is CASTAASGSFEQYF. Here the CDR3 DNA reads TGTGCCAGCACCGCCGCTAGCGGGAGCTTCGAGCAGTACTTC.

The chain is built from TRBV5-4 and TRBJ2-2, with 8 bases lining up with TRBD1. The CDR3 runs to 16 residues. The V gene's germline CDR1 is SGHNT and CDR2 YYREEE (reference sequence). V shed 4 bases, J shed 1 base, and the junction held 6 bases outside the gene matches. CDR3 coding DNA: TGTGCCAGCAGCGGACAGGGTTGGATGAACACCGGGGAGCTGTTTTTT. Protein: CASSGQGWMNTGELFF.

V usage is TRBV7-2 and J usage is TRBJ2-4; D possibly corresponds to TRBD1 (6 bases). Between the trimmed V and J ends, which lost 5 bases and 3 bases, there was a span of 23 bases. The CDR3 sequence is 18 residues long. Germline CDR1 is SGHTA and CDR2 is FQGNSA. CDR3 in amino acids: CASSPGPSRRGGKNIQYF. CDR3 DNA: TGTGCCAGCAGCCCGGGACCCAGTCGGAGAGGGGGCAAAAACATTCAGTACTTC.

The DNA of the CDR3 is TGTGCCAGCAGTCCCCCGACAGGGGAAAATCAGCCCCAGCATTTT. This translates into CASSPPTGENQPQHF. This chain joins TRBV27 and TRBJ1-5; TRBD1 agrees at 8 bases. The CDR3 length is 15 residues. CDR1 is MNHEY, CDR2 SMNVEV, per germline (reference sequence). V dropped 5 bases and J dropped 4; count of bases not matched to a gene: 7.

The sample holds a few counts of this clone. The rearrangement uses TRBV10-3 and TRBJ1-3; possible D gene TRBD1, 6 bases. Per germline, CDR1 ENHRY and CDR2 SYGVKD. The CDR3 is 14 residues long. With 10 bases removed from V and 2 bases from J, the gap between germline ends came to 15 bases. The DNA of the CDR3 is TGTGCCACCCGAACAGGGACCCCTGGAAACACCATATATTTT. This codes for CATRTGTPGNTIYF.